The sequence of this T cell receptor beta chain was determined in a study of shared clonotypes between healthy human individuals. On this clone: Its antigen is not identified.

The CDR3 extends over 17 amino acids. The V gene's germline CDR1 is KGHSH and CDR2 LQKENI. The ends were cut back, 3 bases at V and 0 bases at J, with 15 bases in the middle. Regarding the study as a whole: Larger estimated richness was generally seen in naive subsets than in memory subsets.

Assay used: immunoSEQ multiplex PCR; TCRdb lists only in-frame clones, some missing. The sample has 180,000 or so clones; 80% to 95% are singletons. Sample: naive CD4+ T cells sorted from blood. Sample subset: CD45RA+ positively selected. This chain connects TRBV18 to TRBJ2-4; D unresolved. The receptor's source is a young woman in good health. CDR3 loop: CASSPLGVPIAKNIQYF. CDR3 nucleotides: TGTGCCAGCTCACCGCTCGGTGTCCCGATAGCCAAAAACATTCAGTACTTC. Full variable domain (rest looked up from reference TRBV18 and TRBJ2-4): NAGVMQNPRHLVRRRGQEARLRCSPMKGHSHVYWYRQLPEEGLKFMVYLQKENIIDESGMPKERFSAEFPKEGPSILRIQQVVRGDSAAYFCASSPLGVPIAKNIQYFGAGTRLSVL.